The rows below give T cell receptor beta chains drawn from one sample of a study of patients and donors after allogeneic stem cell transplantation. TCRdb independently ran MiXCR on the RT-PCR reads; one entry per CDR3 protein. The table has some 960,000 distinct CDR3 sequences, roughly 18% seen once. The sequenced material came from blood, either unsorted or a sorted T cell fraction (not recorded which). Every receptor here comes from a human donor who was either an allogeneic HSCT recipient or a stem cell or donor lymphocyte infusion donor (not recorded which). It is not recorded whose cells these are; they may come from a transplant donor. CDR3s leave out the opening cysteine and the closing phenylalanine or tryptophan.

TRBJ2-1 | TRBV20-1 | SARDRGRGTGNEQF
TRBJ2-1 | TRBV20-1 | SARGSRTSGNSYNEQF
TRBJ1-4 | TRBV5-8 | ATPPARRDRGNEKLF
TRBJ1-5 | TRBV10-3 | AISTGESNQPQH
TRBJ2-4 | TRBV5-1 | ASSLLAGIAKNIQY
TRBJ2-6 | TRBV9 | ASSALKGSGANVLT
TRBJ2-7 | TRBV7-6 | ASSLGGRGSTFYEQY
TRBJ2-1 | TRBV9 | ASSPPPGINEQF
TRBJ1-5 | TRBV21-1 | ASSKRGRSNQPQH
TRBJ1-4 | TRBV12-3/TRBV12-4 | ASSEQGLGNEKLF
TRBJ1-3 | TRBV5-1 | ASSFEGAPGNTIY
TRBJ2-1 | TRBV11-2 | ASSLARDRKSNEQF
TRBJ1-3 | TRBV12-3/TRBV12-4 | ASSLSPGGGNTIY
TRBJ2-3 | TRBV7-2 | ASSLEGAAGDTQY
TRBJ1-2 | TRBV20-1 | SARIGWPYGYT
TRBJ2-1 | TRBV20-1 | SASRGGGEQF
TRBJ2-7 | TRBV6-5 | ASSYFPEPRGYEQY
TRBJ2-3 | TRBV7-2 | ASSLRESTDTQY
TRBJ2-2 | TRBV5-1 | ASSLGSSVAGELF
TRBJ2-7 | TRBV7-2 | ASSHRTVAPYEQY
TRBJ2-7 | TRBV11-2 | ASSLDRRETYLLEQY
TRBJ2-3 | TRBV20-1 | SANLGVTDTQY
TRBJ2-3 | TRBV4-2 | ASSQDSGTDTQY
TRBJ1-1 | TRBV20-1 | SAKGQILEAF
TRBJ2-3 | TRBV6-1 | ASIASGSTDTQY
TRBJ2-7 | TRBV6-1 | ASSTSHLGTNYEQY
TRBJ2-7 | TRBV3-1 | ASSQVPGAFSYEQY
TRBJ2-5 | TRBV5-1 | ASSIPPGQGRETQY
TRBJ1-1 | TRBV12-3/TRBV12-4 | ASSGDKNTEAF
TRBJ2-7 | TRBV29-1 | SVMDRGEPGSPYEQY
TRBJ2-1 | TRBV3-1 | ASRRGTSEQF
TRBJ2-1 | TRBV20-1 | SASQHPYNEQF
TRBJ2-5 | TRBV20-1 | SASTLAARETQY
TRBJ2-5 | TRBV5-1 | ASSLGLAGGPQETQY
TRBJ1-6 | TRBV12-3/TRBV12-4 | ASSLEGGAGNSPLH
TRBJ1-5 | TRBV20-1 | SARRRQGRNQPQH
TRBJ2-1 | TRBV2 | ASRDSPVNEQF
TRBJ1-1 | TRBV18 | ASSNRDTEAF
TRBJ2-6 | TRBV12-3/TRBV12-4 | ASNFLLADSGANVLT
TRBJ2-7 | TRBV5-5 | ASSLDSSPRLHIEQY
TRBJ2-3 | TRBV5-1 | ASSLRTSGGPDTQY
TRBJ2-7 | TRBV29-1 | SVVKGDPWYEQY
TRBJ1-6 | TRBV13 | ASSTKAGAALH
TRBJ2-1 | TRBV4-1 | ASSQDMATGHYNEQF
TRBJ1-6 | TRBV14 | ASSPRTAAQPLH
TRBJ2-3 | TRBV12-3/TRBV12-4 | ASSPSSGGAEDTQY
TRBJ1-1 | TRBV18 | ASSPRDSLMNTEAF
TRBJ1-2 | TRBV9 | ASSVADPKRYGYT
TRBJ2-5 | TRBV6-2/TRBV6-3 | ASSYWEKETQY
TRBJ2-5 | TRBV7-7 | ASSLAGYHQETQY
TRBJ2-1 | TRBV7-9 | ASSLVSDDEQF
TRBJ2-2 | TRBV9 | ASSTPAPGLGAGELF